Included here is one T cell receptor (beta chain) sequence, with context. The antigen is not known. This entry is derived from a study of shared clonotypes between healthy human individuals. An assay was performed, and its level was deep. It was 200 ng DNA, 25,000 to 35,000 T cell genomes, that sorted-subset replicate PCRs used. TCRdb keeps only in-frame clones here, not all; method: immunoSEQ multiplex PCR. This table holds 950,000 to 1,200,000 clones, 77% found once. Broader study findings: Rarefaction showed sorted-subset sequencing was incomplete despite large depth.

Germline CDR1 and CDR2: SNHLY and FYNNEI. The CDR3 has 16 residues. With 10 bases clipped from V and 9 bases from J, the junction kept 19 bases outside the gene matches. The receptor comes from a young man in good health. Some clones in this sample may be carry-over from other donors' samples. V gene TRBV2 combines with J gene TRBJ2-1; 9 bases agree with TRBD2. Specimen: memory CD4+ T cells from PBMCs. The subset denotes: CD45RA-negative fraction. CDR3: CATSLSWRGGGGEQFF. CDR3 bases: TGTGCCACCTCGCTTAGCTGGAGAGGCGGGGGGGGTGAGCAGTTCTTC. The full variable domain, rest sourced from reference TRBV2 and TRBJ2-1, is EPEVTQTPSHQVTQMGQEVILRCVPISNHLYFYWYRQILGQKVEFLVSFYNNEISEKSEIFDDQFSVERPDGSNFTLKIRSTKLEDSAMYFCATSLSWRGGGGEQFFGPGTRLTVL.